The 31 T cell receptor delta chains below come from one sample, sequenced in a study of gamma-delta T cells after stem cell transplantation. TCRdb called clones from the RT-PCR reads again using CATT. This table holds under 4,000 delta-chain clones, 9.5% to 13% found once. Sequenced sample: gamma-delta T cells. These receptors were collected from a human donor. It is not recorded whose cells these are; they may come from a transplant donor.

The table lists this clone with a few counts. The junction does not match germline at one end; this may be a read error. The sample has other DNA sequences that encode this CDR3 too. The CDR3 DNA follows: TGTGCGGCAAGCGTGTGTACTGGGGGCTCCTCCTGGGACACCCGACAGATGTTTTTC. It codes for CAASVCTGGSSWDTRQMFF. The J gene is TRDJ3, the V gene TRAV29/DV5; 8 positions agree with TRDD3. This CDR3 contains 19 residues. Germline CDR1 reads NSMFDY; CDR2 reads ISSIKDK.

The rearrangement joins TRDV3 to TRDJ1; D perhaps matches TRDD3 (7 bases). The J gene comes from matching the DNA to germline here; TCRdb lacks it. With 3 bases removed from V and 7 bases from J, the gap between germline ends came to 27 bases. The CDR3 totals 16 residues. From germline, CDR1 is TVYSNPD and CDR2 GDNSRS (reference sequence). The CDR3 here is CALEPSVKPGGSKLIF. The CDR3 DNA follows: TGTGCCTTAGAGCCTTCCGTGAAGCCTGGGGGGAGTAAACTCATCTTT. The full variable domain, its missing parts supplied by reference TRDV3 and TRDJ1, is CDKVTQSSPDQTVASGSEVVLLCTYDTVYSNPDLFWYRIRPDYSFQFVFYGDNSRSEGADFTQGRFSVKHILTQKAFHLVISPVRTEDSATYYCALEPSVKPGGSKLIFGKGTRVTVEP.

The chain is built from TRDV1 and TRDJ1, with 9 bases matching TRDD3. The CDR3 sequence is 23 residues long. Germline values: CDR1 TSWWSYY, CDR2 QGS. V dropped 1 base and J dropped 2; count of bases not matched to a gene: 26. The CDR3 is CALGEPRTTQGYWGTPWTDKLIF. The DNA for the CDR3 is TGTGCTCTTGGGGAACCAAGGACTACCCAGGGGTACTGGGGGACACCCTGGACCGATAAACTCATCTTT.

Only a few counts were recorded for this clone. V gene TRDV1 combines with J gene TRDJ2; D is possibly TRDD2 (6 bases). The CDR3 totals 16 residues. V lost 1 base, J lost 8 bases, and 17 bases lay in between. Germline values: CDR1 TSWWSYY, CDR2 QGS. CDR3 region: CALGEPTLPGRAQLFF. The CDR3 DNA sequence: TGTGCTCTTGGGGAACCGACCCTTCCCGGCAGGGCACAACTCTTCTTT.

The genes are TRDV2 and TRDJ1; TRDD3 matches at 7 bases. Germline matching of the DNA provided the J gene here, since TCRdb leaves it blank. With V trimmed by 0 bases and J by 0 bases, 6 bases remained unmatched. CDR1 is GEAIGNYY and CDR2 is EKD in the germline V gene. The CDR3 length is 16 residues. CDR3 residues: CACDTRWGTYTDKLIF. The CDR3 DNA follows: TGTGCCTGTGACACCAGATGGGGGACCTACACCGATAAACTCATCTTT.

The genes are TRDV1 and TRDJ2; 8 bases line up with TRDD3. This CDR3 has 19 amino acids. The J segment lost 9 bases and the V segment lost 1 base, leaving 19 bases of the junction unmatched. Germline V gene data show CDR1 as TSWWSYY and CDR2 as QGS. As DNA, the CDR3 is TGTGCTCTTGGGGAACCCCCCTTCGCTCGAATGGGGGATGGTCCACAACTCTTCTTT. As protein: CALGEPPFARMGDGPQLFF.

This clone was counted only a few times. The V gene is TRDV1, the J gene TRDJ3; 13 nucleotides match TRDD3. No J gene is reported in TCRdb; it was inferred here by comparing the DNA with germline. V lost 2 bases, J lost 1 base, and 26 bases stayed unmatched. The CDR3 runs to 27 residues. Germline V gene data show CDR1 as TSWWSYY and CDR2 as QGS. For the CDR3, the DNA is TGTGCTCTTGGGGAATCAAGCCCTCCCCTAGGCGGGTACTGGGGGATACGCCAGTCCTGGGACACCCGACAGATGTTTTTC. Translating it yields CALGESSPPLGGYWGIRQSWDTRQMFF.

This clone was counted a few times. V gene TRDV1 combines with J gene TRDJ1, with 8 bases matching TRDD3. The CDR3 has 16 amino acids. From germline, CDR1 is TSWWSYY and CDR2 QGS. V shed 1 base and J 1 base; nucleotides not matched to a gene: 5. CDR3 DNA sequence: TGTGCTCTTGGGGAACCAGTACTGGGGGTCACCGATAAACTCATCTTT. Its protein product is CALGEPVLGVTDKLIF.

This chain joins TRDV3 and TRDJ1; TRDD3 might be the D (5 bases). Germline V gene sequence: CDR1 TVYSNPD, CDR2 GDNSRS (reference sequence). The CDR3 is 17 residues long. V lost 4 bases and J 2 bases, leaving 26 bases between the germline ends. The CDR3 region is CAWTPGGFWEVTDKLIF. The CDR3 DNA is TGTGCCTGGACACCAGGGGGCTTTTGGGAGGTAACCGATAAACTCATCTTT.

About this clone: Other DNA sequences of this sample code for an identical CDR3. V is TRAV29/DV5 and J is TRDJ1; 10 bases are shared with TRDD3. This CDR3 spans 23 amino acids. CDR1 and CDR2 from the germline V gene are NSMFDY and ISSIKDK. V was clipped by 0 bases and J by 2 bases; unmatched bases: 28. CDR3 sequence (DNA): TGTGCAGCAAGCGCGGAATCCACTTCGCGTACTGGGGGATTGCCGTCGTATACCGATAAACTCATCTTT. This sequence encodes CAASAESTSRTGGLPSYTDKLIF.

This chain uses TRDV3 with TRDJ1; the match to TRDD3 covers 7 bases. In the absence of a J gene in TCRdb, the DNA was matched to germline to assign it here. The germline CDR1 and CDR2 sequences are TVYSNPD and GDNSRS (reference sequence). The CDR3 runs 17 residues. V lost 2 bases, J lost 0 bases, and 15 bases stayed unmatched. CDR3 loop: CAFQERVVLGYTDKLIF. CDR3 sequence (DNA): TGTGCCTTTCAAGAACGGGTAGTACTGGGGTACACCGATAAACTCATCTTT. Combining the CDR3 with reference TRDV3 and TRDJ1 gives the whole variable domain CDKVTQSSPDQTVASGSEVVLLCTYDTVYSNPDLFWYRIRPDYSFQFVFYGDNSRSEGADFTQGRFSVKHILTQKAFHLVISPVRTEDSATYYCAFQERVVLGYTDKLIFGKGTRVTVEP.

This clone was counted only a few times. A much larger clone differs by one base, so this may be a read error. This specimen includes other DNA sequences encoding the same CDR3. V and J are TRDV2 and TRDJ1, with a tentative D call TRDD3 (6 bases). With 3 bases removed from V and 4 bases from J, the gap between germline ends came to 23 bases. The CDR3 has 17 amino acids. Germline CDR1 and CDR2: GEAIGNYY and EKD. This CDR3 is CACDRLGDPRYSDKLIF. The CDR3 coding sequence is TGTGCCTGTGACCGACTGGGAGATCCACGGTACAGCGATAAACTCATCTTT.

Here the CDR3 DNA reads TGTGCCTTTAGGAACGAGGTGGACAATGTGAGGTCCTGGGACACCCGACAGATGTTTTTC. The encoded protein is CAFRNEVDNVRSWDTRQMFF. This chain connects TRDV3 to TRDJ3, with no clear D. Germline V CDR1 and CDR2: TVYSNPD, GDNSRS (reference sequence). V lost 0 bases and J lost 1, with 22 bases in between. This CDR3 is 20 amino acids long. Filled out from reference TRDV3 and TRDJ3, the complete variable domain reads CDKVTQSSPDQTVASGSEVVLLCTYDTVYSNPDLFWYRIRPDYSFQFVFYGDNSRSEGADFTQGRFSVKHILTQKAFHLVISPVRTEDSATYYCAFRNEVDNVRSWDTRQMFFGTGIKLFVEP.

Only a few counts were recorded for this clone. V gene TRAV29/DV5 combines with J gene TRDJ1, with 8 nucleotides matching TRDD3. With 0 bases clipped from V and 2 bases from J, the junction kept 6 bases outside the gene matches. This CDR3 is 15 amino acids long. Germline V gives CDR1 NSMFDY, CDR2 ISSIKDK. The CDR3 loop reads CAASAGLGDTDKLIF. CDR3 sequence (DNA): TGTGCAGCAAGCGCGGGTTTGGGGGATACCGATAAACTCATCTTT.

The sample holds a few counts of this clone. This sample includes further DNA sequences coding for the same CDR3. This chain uses TRDV1 with TRDJ1; 7 nucleotides align to TRDD2. Trimming cost V 5 bases and J 2 bases; bases outside gene matches: 20. Per germline, CDR1 TSWWSYY and CDR2 QGS. This CDR3 has 19 amino acids. DNA for the CDR3: TGTGCTCTTGGGAACATTCCTACGTTCTTTGGGCATCCTACCGATAAACTCATCTTT. Its protein is CALGNIPTFFGHPTDKLIF.

This clone has more than one count but fewer than ten. Mismatch with germline at one junction end may stem from a read error. The chain uses TRDV1 and TRDJ1; D may be TRDD3 (7 bases). Per the germline V gene, CDR1 is TSWWSYY and CDR2 is QGS. The CDR3 loop spans 22 amino acids. The CDR3 DNA is TGTGCTCTTGGGGAACTCGCCTCCTACGACTGGGGCTCCCCATTCGACACCGATAAACTCACCTTT. Translation: CALGELASYDWGSPFDTDKLTF.

This clone has more than one count but fewer than ten. The chain uses TRDV1 and TRDJ1; TRDD2 matches 7 bases. This CDR3 is built from 20 residues. The germline V gene has CDR1 TSWWSYY and CDR2 QGS. After removal of 2 bases from V and 4 bases from J, the junction contained 22 bases not matched to a gene. As DNA, the CDR3 is TGTGCTCTTGGGGAAAACCCGAAGCTTCCTAGACTCCGGGCGGGCGATAAACTCATCTTT. This gives the protein CALGENPKLPRLRAGDKLIF.

This clone was detected only a few times. CDR3 sequence (DNA): TGTGCTCTTGGGGAATACTTCGCCTTCCCCTTATGTCAAATCAAGATCCGGGGGGACACCGATAAACTCATCTTT. Translating it yields CALGEYFAFPLCQIKIRGDTDKLIF. This rearrangement joins TRDV1 to TRDJ1; TRDD2 is a possible D gene (6 bases). V lost 2 bases, J lost 0 bases, and 40 bases lay in between. CDR1 TSWWSYY and CDR2 QGS come from the germline V gene. The CDR3 contains 25 residues.

To note about this clone: The junction does not match germline at one end; this may be a read error. The gene calls are TRDV1 and TRDJ1; 8 bases are shared with TRDD3. The J gene is not listed in TCRdb, so it was assigned here from a DNA match to germline. The germline V gene encodes CDR1 TSWWSYY and CDR2 QGS. CDR3 size: 21 residues. CDR3 in amino acids: CAHGEKVPFPLLGVVTDKLIF. CDR3 sequence (DNA): TGTGCTCATGGGGAAAAGGTCCCTTTTCCCTTACTGGGGGTAGTCACCGATAAACTCATCTTT.

This clone was counted between two and nine times. The rearrangement uses TRDV1 and TRDJ1; D may be TRDD3 (6 bases). V was clipped by 5 bases and J by 0 bases, with 25 bases between them. The CDR3 extends over 19 amino acids. The germline V gene has CDR1 TSWWSYY and CDR2 QGS. In DNA form, the CDR3 reads TGTGCTCTTGGGCGTGAAGGCGGGGGACCTCCCTTGTACACCGATAAACTCATCTTT. Translating gives CALGREGGGPPLYTDKLIF.

This clone is classed as medium-sized. The V gene is TRDV2, the J gene TRDJ2, with TRDD3 matching 12 bases. The CDR3 runs 15 residues. Trimming cost V 2 bases and J 4 bases; bases outside gene matches: 1. Per germline, CDR1 GEAIGNYY and CDR2 EKD. The CDR3 reads CACDILGDTTAQLFF. CDR3 nucleotide sequence: TGTGCCTGTGACATACTGGGGGATACGACAGCACAACTCTTCTTT.

This clone counts as medium-sized. The gene calls are TRDV2 and TRDJ1; the match to TRDD3 covers 13 bases. This CDR3 spans 19 amino acids. The V gene end was trimmed by 0 bases and the J gene end by 10 bases; junction bases not matched to a gene: 19. Germline CDR1 reads GEAIGNYY; CDR2 reads EKD. For the CDR3, the DNA is TGTGCCTGTGACACCGCAAGAGGTACTAGGAACTGGGGGATACGGGGACTCATCTTT. It specifies CACDTARGTRNWGIRGLIF.

In its sample, this clone was seen a few times. The chain carries TRDV1 and TRDJ2; 10 bases map to TRDD3. The V gene's germline CDR1 is TSWWSYY and CDR2 QGS. V lost 0 bases to trimming and J lost 2 bases; unmatched junction nucleotides: 39. The CDR3 is 29 amino acids. Here the CDR3 DNA reads TGTGCTCTTGGGGAACTCTTGAGTCCTCCCCGATCTTTTGGGGGATACTCAAAACCCCTAGGACTCTTGACAGCACAACTCTTCTTT. Translation gives CALGELLSPPRSFGGYSKPLGLLTAQLFF.

The chain combines TRDV2 with TRDJ1; TRDD2 might be the D (5 bases). This CDR3 has 18 residues. V was cut by 2 bases and J by 8 bases, with 29 bases left in between. Germline CDR1 is GEAIGNYY and CDR2 is EKD. The CDR3 loop is CACDKELQLVLTPEKLIF. The CDR3, as DNA: TGTGCCTGTGACAAGGAGCTACAACTCGTCCTAACCCCGGAAAAACTCATCTTT.

The chain employs TRDV1 and TRDJ1, with 13 bases fitting TRDD3. The CDR3 runs 23 residues. With 2 bases clipped from V and 2 bases from J, the junction kept 23 bases outside the gene matches. The germline V gene has CDR1 TSWWSYY and CDR2 QGS. CDR3 sequence reads: CALGEMRLPLSTGGYARTDKLIF. The CDR3 nucleotides are TGTGCTCTTGGGGAAATGCGCCTTCCCCTATCTACTGGGGGATACGCGAGAACCGATAAACTCATCTTT.

The table lists this clone with a few counts. The chain couples TRDV1 to TRDJ2, with 10 bases matching TRDD3. The CDR3 is 22 amino acids. The trim removed 2 bases at V and 3 bases at J, leaving 21 bases unmatched. Looked up from germline, CDR1 is TSWWSYY and CDR2 is QGS. The CDR3 reads CALGELVAGLFWGIPMTAQLFF. For the CDR3, the DNA is TGTGCTCTTGGGGAATTGGTCGCCGGCTTGTTTTGGGGGATACCCATGACAGCACAACTCTTCTTT.

This clone was recorded a few times. This chain links TRDV1 with TRDJ1, with 10 bases matching TRDD3. Germline V gene lookup returns CDR1 TSWWSYY and CDR2 QGS. Trimming took 0 bases from V and 1 from J; bases not matched to a gene: 20. This CDR3 has 22 residues. DNA for the CDR3: TGTGCTCTTGGGGAACTAGTTAATCCTTGGGGGGATACGATCGGCTGCACCGATAAACTCATCTTT. Translated, it gives CALGELVNPWGDTIGCTDKLIF.

About this clone: Germline is not matched at one junction end, which may reflect a read error. The rearrangement uses TRAV29/DV5 and TRDJ1; D may be TRDD3 (5 bases). Because TCRdb records no J gene, it was assigned here through a match of the DNA to germline. From germline, CDR1 is NSMFDY and CDR2 ISSIKDK. CDR3 length: 21 amino acids. Here the CDR3 reads CSARGVSPGNIRGGYTDKLIF. As DNA, the CDR3 is TGTTCAGCAAGGGGGGTTTCCCCCGGGAATATTCGCGGGGGTTACACCGATAAACTCATCTTT.

About this clone: A much larger clone is a single base away; this may be a read error. V is TRDV3 and J is TRDJ1; 10 positions agree with TRDD3. TCRdb supplies no J gene; here it was assigned by aligning the nucleotide sequence to germline. Looked up from germline, CDR1 is TVYSNPD and CDR2 is GDNSRS (reference sequence). Losses at the gene ends were 4 bases for V and 0 bases for J; bases not matched to a gene: 14. The CDR3 has 17 amino acids. The CDR3 loop is CASPILGDHLYTDKLIF. The CDR3 bases are TGTGCCTCCCCGATACTGGGGGATCACCTCTACACCGATAAACTCATCTTT.

In the case of this clone: At one of its ends the junction is not consistent with the germline gene, which may arise from a read error. Other DNA sequences of this sample code for an identical CDR3. The rearrangement links TRAV29/DV5 to TRDJ1; D might be TRDD3 (6 bases). The CDR3 extends over 15 amino acids. CDR1 NSMFDY and CDR2 ISSIKDK come from the germline V gene. In DNA form, the CDR3 reads TGTGCGGCAAGTCCCTGGGGCCCGTACACCGATAAACTCATCTTT. This codes for CAASPWGPYTDKLIF.

This clone was detected a few times. The CDR3 sequence: CALGELEAGGPLHTDKLIF. For the CDR3, the DNA is TGTGCTCTTGGGGAACTAGAAGCTGGGGGCCCCCTGCACACCGATAAACTCATCTTT. The chain carries TRDV1 and TRDJ1; 7 nucleotides match TRDD3. The CDR3 spans 19 residues. V shed 0 bases, J shed 0 bases, and the junction held 13 bases outside the gene matches. Per germline, CDR1 TSWWSYY and CDR2 QGS.